The entry that follows covers one T cell receptor beta chain sequence. Its antigen is not known. The junction departs from the called germline gene at one end, perhaps through a read error. The sample comes from a study of cytomegalovirus exposure and HLA in healthy donors. Overall study results and limits: One variant, a missense change in DCLRE1C, was linked in a later analysis to TCR beta V- and J-gene trimming. Earlier analysis found most TCR beta V segments productive about 90% or about 30% of the time. Information on immune exposure was restricted to one variable (CMV serostatus). Among donors in an Asian-associated ancestry cluster, a later analysis reportedly found fewer N-insertions than the roughly 670-donor mean.

Germline loops: CDR1 DFQATT, CDR2 SNEGSKA (reference sequence). CDR3 length: 11 amino acids. The PCR made use of 60 Vbeta and 13 Jbeta primers. Libraries were prepared by immunoSEQ multiplex PCR; TCRdb keeps only in-frame clonotypes and omits some of them. The sample lists some 140,000 clones; around 72% were seen once. V usage is TRBV20-1 and J usage is TRBJ2-1; 7 positions agree with TRBD2. The sequence was collected from a woman in her thirties or forties in good health and CMV-seronegative. Material: PBMCs. CDR3 protein: CSPSGYNEQFF. The CDR3 DNA reads TGCAGTCCTAGCGGCTACAATGAGCAGTTCTTC.